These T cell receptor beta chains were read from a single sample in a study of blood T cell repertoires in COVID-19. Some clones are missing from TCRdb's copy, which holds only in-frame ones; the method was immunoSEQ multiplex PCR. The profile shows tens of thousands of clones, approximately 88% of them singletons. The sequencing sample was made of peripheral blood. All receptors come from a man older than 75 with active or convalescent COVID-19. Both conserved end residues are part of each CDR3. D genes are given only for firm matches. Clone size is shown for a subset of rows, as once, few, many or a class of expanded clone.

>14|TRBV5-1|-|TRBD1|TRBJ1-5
TGCGCCAGCAGCGCGGGACAGGGGAATCAGCCCCAGCATTTT
CASSAGQGNQPQHF
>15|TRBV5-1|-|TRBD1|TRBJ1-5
TGCGCCAGCAGCTTGGGGGACAGGTCCAATCAGCCCCAGCATTTT
CASSLGDRSNQPQHF
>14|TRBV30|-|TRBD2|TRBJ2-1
TGTGCCTGGAGTGGGACTAGCGGGAAGAATGAGCAGTTCTTC
CAWSGTSGKNEQFF
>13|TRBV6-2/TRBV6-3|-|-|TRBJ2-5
TGTGCCAGCAGTTATCACACACCGGGGACCCAGTACTTC
CASSYHTPGTQYF
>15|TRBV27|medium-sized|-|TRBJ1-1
TGTGCCAGCAGTTGGAGCCGGGCCGGGGACACTGAAGCTTTCTTT
CASSWSRAGDTEAFF
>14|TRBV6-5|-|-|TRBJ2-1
TGTGCCAGCAGTTACTCCCACTTGTACAATGAGCAGTTCTTC
CASSYSHLYNEQFF
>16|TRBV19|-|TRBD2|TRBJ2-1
TGTGCCAGTAGTATAGTGATCGGGAGGGCCTGGAATGAGCAGTTCTTC
CASSIVIGRAWNEQFF
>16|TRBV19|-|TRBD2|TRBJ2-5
TGTGCCAGTAGTATAGCGGGACTAGCTATGCAAGAGACCCAGTACTTC
CASSIAGLAMQETQYF
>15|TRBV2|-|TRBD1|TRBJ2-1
TGTGCCAGCAGTCCAAAACGGACAGGGAACAATGAGCAGTTCTTC
CASSPKRTGNNEQFF
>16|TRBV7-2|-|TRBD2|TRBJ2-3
TGTGCCAGCAGCACAAGTTCCCGACTAGCGGGAGATACGCAGTATTTT
CASSTSSRLAGDTQYF
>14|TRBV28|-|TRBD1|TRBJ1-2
TGTGCCAGCAGGCCCACAGGGGGCAACTATGGCTACACCTTC
CASRPTGGNYGYTF
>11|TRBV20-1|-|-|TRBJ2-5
TGCAGTGCTAGAGGTCGACAGAGCCAGTACTTC
CSARGRQSQYF
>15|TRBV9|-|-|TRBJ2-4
TGTGCCAGCAGCGTAGGCGGGACCCGGCGGACCATTCAGTACTTC
CASSVGGTRRTIQYF
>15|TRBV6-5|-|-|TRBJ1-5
TGTGCCAGCAGAATCCAGGGAAGTTCCAATCAGCCCCAGCATTTT
CASRIQGSSNQPQHF
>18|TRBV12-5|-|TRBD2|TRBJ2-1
TGTGCTAGTGGTTTGGCCCCTCTAGCGGGGGGGCTGTACAATGAGCAGTTCTTC
CASGLAPLAGGLYNEQFF
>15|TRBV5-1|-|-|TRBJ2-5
TGCGCCAGCAGCTTGGACGGGGGTGAGCGAGAGACCCAGTACTTC
CASSLDGGERETQYF
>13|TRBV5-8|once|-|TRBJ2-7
TGTGCCAGCAGTAGAGGGTACTCCTACGAGCAGTACTTC
CASSRGYSYEQYF
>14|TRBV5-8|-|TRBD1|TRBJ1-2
TGTGCCAGCAGCCCGGCCGGACAGGGGGGTGGCTACACCTTC
CASSPAGQGGGYTF
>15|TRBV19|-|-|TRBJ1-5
TGTGCCAGTAGTGCTAACAGGGATAGCAATCAGCCCCAGCATTTT
CASSANRDSNQPQHF
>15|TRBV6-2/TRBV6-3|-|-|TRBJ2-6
TGTGCCAGCAGTCCCCCAGGCTCTGGGGCCAACGTCCTGACTTTC
CASSPPGSGANVLTF
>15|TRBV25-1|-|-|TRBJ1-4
TGTGCCAGCAGTGAATGGTACAGGAATAATGAAAAACTGTTTTTT
CASSEWYRNNEKLFF
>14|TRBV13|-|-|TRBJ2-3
TGTGCCAGCAGCTCCGGAAGGCGGAGAGATACGCAGTATTTT
CASSSGRRRDTQYF
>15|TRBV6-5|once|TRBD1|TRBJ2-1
TGTGCCAGCAGAAGACAGGGATCCTCCTACAATGAGCAGTTCTTC
CASRRQGSSYNEQFF
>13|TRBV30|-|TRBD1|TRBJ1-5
TGTGCCTGGACGGACAGGGGGGATCAGCCCCAGCATTTT
CAWTDRGDQPQHF
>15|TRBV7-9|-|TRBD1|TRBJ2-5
TGTGCCAGCAGCCCCCAGACAGGGGCGGCAAAGACCCAGTACTTC
CASSPQTGAAKTQYF
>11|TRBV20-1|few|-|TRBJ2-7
TGCAGTGCTAGAGATCTAAACGAGCAGTACTTC
CSARDLNEQYF
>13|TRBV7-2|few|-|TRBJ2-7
TGTGCCAGCAGCTCCAATGGGGCGTACGAGCAGTACTTC
CASSSNGAYEQYF
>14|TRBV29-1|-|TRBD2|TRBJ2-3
TGCAGCGTGAGGACTAGCGGGAGTTATGATACGCAGTATTTT
CSVRTSGSYDTQYF
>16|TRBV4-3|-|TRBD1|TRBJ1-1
TGCGCCAGCAGCCAAGTGGCGACAGGGGACAGTTTTGAAGCTTTCTTT
CASSQVATGDSFEAFF
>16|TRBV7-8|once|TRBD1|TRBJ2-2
TGTGCCAGCAGCCGATCACAGGGGTCGGGCACCGGGGAGCTGTTTTTT
CASSRSQGSGTGELFF
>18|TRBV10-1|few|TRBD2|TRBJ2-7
TGCGCCAGCAGTTCGACCCTCCCTCTAGCGGGAGTACCTTACGAGCAGTACTTC
CASSSTLPLAGVPYEQYF
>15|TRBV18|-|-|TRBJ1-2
TGTGCCAGCTCCCCAAGCAGACAGGTTAACTATGGCTACACCTTC
CASSPSRQVNYGYTF
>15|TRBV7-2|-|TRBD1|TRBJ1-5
TGTGCCAGCAGCTCGGGACAGGGGACTAATCAGCCCCAGCATTTT
CASSSGQGTNQPQHF
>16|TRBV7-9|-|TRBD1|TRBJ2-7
TGTGCCAGCAGCTCCGACAGGGGCCATATTACCTACGAGCAGTACTTC
CASSSDRGHITYEQYF
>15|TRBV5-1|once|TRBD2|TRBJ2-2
TGCGCCAGCAGCTGGACTAGCCCAGGGTCCGGGGAGCTGTTTTTT
CASSWTSPGSGELFF
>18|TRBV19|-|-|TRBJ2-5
TGTGCCAGTAGTATAGACCCAGTGGGCGGCGGGATTGGAGAGACCCAGTACTTC
CASSIDPVGGGIGETQYF
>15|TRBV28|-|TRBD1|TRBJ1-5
TGTGCCAGCAGTTTGCTTGGAAGCAGGGGGAAGCCCCAGCATTTT
CASSLLGSRGKPQHF
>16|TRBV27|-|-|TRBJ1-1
TGTGCCAGCAGCGTTGACCCCAGGCTTACGAACACTGAAGCTTTCTTT
CASSVDPRLTNTEAFF
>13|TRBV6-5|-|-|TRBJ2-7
TGTGCCAGCAGTTCTCACATTGCCTACGAGCAGTACTTC
CASSSHIAYEQYF
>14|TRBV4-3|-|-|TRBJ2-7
TGCGCCAGCAGCCAAGAGTCTGAGGGGGACGAGCAGTACTTC
CASSQESEGDEQYF
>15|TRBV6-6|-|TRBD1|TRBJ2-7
TGTGCCAGCAGTGCCGGGACAGCGTCTTGGGGTGAGCAGTACTTC
CASSAGTASWGEQYF
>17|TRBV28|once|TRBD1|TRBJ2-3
TGTGCCAGCAGTAGGACAGGTTTTTTGGGTTCAACAGATACGCAGTATTTT
CASSRTGFLGSTDTQYF
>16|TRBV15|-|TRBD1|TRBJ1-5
TGTGCCACCAGCAGAGACAGGGGGCTGGGCAATCAGCCCCAGCATTTT
CATSRDRGLGNQPQHF
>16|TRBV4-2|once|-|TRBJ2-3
TGTGCCAGCAGCCAAGAGGCACGCGGGGAGGCAGATACGCAGTATTTT
CASSQEARGEADTQYF
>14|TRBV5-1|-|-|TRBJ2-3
TGCGCCAGCAGCTTGGGCGGGGACGCAGATACGCAGTATTTT
CASSLGGDADTQYF
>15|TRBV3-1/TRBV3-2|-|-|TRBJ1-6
TGTGCCAGCAGCCCCCTGGGGCAGGGGAATTCACCCCTCCACTTT
CASSPLGQGNSPLHF
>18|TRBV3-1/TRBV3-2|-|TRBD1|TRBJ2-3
TGTGCCAGCAGCCGAAACCCGAGGACAGGGACTAGCACAGATACGCAGTATTTT
CASSRNPRTGTSTDTQYF
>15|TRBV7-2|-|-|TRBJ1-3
TGTGCCAGCAGCTTCCTGGGGGCTGCGGGAAACACCATATATTTT
CASSFLGAAGNTIYF
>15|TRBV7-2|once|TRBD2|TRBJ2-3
TGTGCCAGCAGCCGGGCGGCGGGAGTTGCGGATACGCAGTATTTT
CASSRAAGVADTQYF